This T cell receptor beta chain was documented in a study of cytomegalovirus exposure and HLA in healthy donors (dated by TCRdb to the late 2010s). Regarding the study in general: In an earlier analysis of approximately 500 of the donors, about 270 Gb of sequence data and 117 million unique TCR beta sequences from some 170 million T cells were reported. About 300 gigabases of sequencing data and 75 million to 85 million unique TCR sequences made up an early release that covered approximately 700 HLA-typed donors. The genetic ancestry cluster associated with self-reported Caucasian donors included about 84% of the 398 genotyped donors. The study was designed to test whether signatures of past pathogen exposure could be identified by cataloging public T cell receptors. The study used immunosequencing to profile the T cell repertoires of 666 subjects and linked those repertoires to cytomegalovirus serostatus. Along with the roughly 710-subject first cohort, a separate validation cohort of more than 90 different subjects was used. To predict cytomegalovirus infection status, the study brought together high-throughput TCR immunosequencing, statistical association of individual TCRs with disease status, and machine learning. To study patterns of TCR occurrence, a later analysis re-analyzed previously published TCR beta repertoires from around 700 donors and added high-resolution HLA genotyping. In the later analysis, no new phenotypic data were used to find candidate immune exposures; instead, reliance was placed on TCR beta sequences and their occurrence across donors. In an earlier analysis of a few hundred of the donors, high-throughput TCR beta sequencing was used to judge whether each TCR beta V gene segment behaved as functional or pseudogenic. Donor age, sex, ethnicity and CMV serostatus were compiled together with the repertoire data. A later genetic analysis took genome-wide SNP genotypes for about three fifths of the 666 donors and used that subset as a discovery cohort. Every discovery cohort repertoire had been produced on one sequencing platform. HLA typing covered class I and class II loci at four-digit resolution. The number of donors typed differed by locus, with roughly 629-640 for A, B, C, DRB1 and DQB1, 522 for DQA1, about 610 for DPA1, and some 470 for DPB1. About 5 DR-DQ haplotypes were handled as single units for association and clustering, since linkage in the cohort was strong. Among some 400 genotyped donors of the cohort, an average of approximately 220,000 unique TCR beta nucleotide sequences was sequenced per donor, of which about 18% were non-productive.

From the cysteine up to the phenylalanine, the CDR3 has a length of 14 residues. The read is trimmed to its CDR3 DNA, 42 bases read in frame from base 1. CDR1 is given as SGHDT and CDR2 as YYEEEE, both from the germline V gene. V loses 0 bases, J loses 1 base, and the germline ends lie 7 bases apart. In total, approximately 700 healthy bone marrow donors made up the cohort. Cohort members were all nominally healthy when sampled, although unrecorded immune exposures were likely present. The donor tested CMV seropositive and was one of the 289 seropositive cohort members. Every donor gave a peripheral blood sample, and the peripheral blood mononuclear cells from that sample were used for TCR beta sequencing. The Qiagen DNeasy Blood Extraction Kit was used to extract genomic DNA from the blood cell samples. As concerns this clone: It lacks a known antigen. No quality values exist for individual bases; no much larger clone is one base distant.

Overall study results and their limits: In a later genetic analysis, fewer N-insertions in productive TCRs were reported among donors in an Asian-associated ancestry cluster than the approximately 630-donor mean. In this cohort, only TCR beta chains were sequenced, and detectable features were limited by the absence of alpha or paired-chain data. Presence/absence analyses assumed roughly uniform sequencing depth across donors, an assumption that may not hold. In an earlier analysis of more than 450 of the donors, most TCR beta V segments were observed in productive rearrangements about 87% or about 30% of the time, broadly matching IMGT annotations. Most CMV-associated TCR beta chains appeared to be HLA-restricted in a later analysis, and the HLA associations seemed to be driven largely by CMV exposure. According to a later analysis, TCR association rates differed among HLA loci, with DRB1 alleles showing the most associated TCRs and HLA-C alleles showing the fewest. Most TCR sequences were observed very rarely across donors, whereas some public TCRs were present in many individuals. In a later analysis, HLA-associated TCR beta chains were found to be more clonally expanded and to have lower generation probabilities than equally common non-associated chains. A cluster of highly shared sequence variants was judged likely to represent a technical artifact of the sequencing pipeline. In the study, approximately 160 TCR beta chains were listed as associated with cytomegalovirus. The classifier was reported to diagnose cytomegalovirus status with high specificity and sensitivity in both the original and validation cohorts. A further reported finding was that TCR beta sequences accurately predicted the HLA-A and HLA-B alleles for most subjects in the first cohort. Because the 87-base-pair reads could not distinguish some IMGT-functional V segments, including TRBV6-2 and TRBV6-3, those segments were excluded. Because counts were too low, approximately 18 rarely observed V segments, including chromosome 9 orphons, were excluded from the earlier analysis of several hundred of the donors. A few of the identified cytomegalovirus-associated TCR beta chains were confirmed in vitro to be specific for cytomegalovirus antigens. Specific HLA alleles were associated with over 15,000 TCR beta sequences at a false discovery rate of 0.05 in a later analysis. When HLA alleles, especially DR and DQ, strongly co-occurred, TCR associations were difficult to assign to individual alleles. In a later genetic analysis, a missense DCLRE1C variant was associated with V-gene and J-gene trimming of TCR beta chains, and the association was replicated in an independent cohort. According to the authors, the approach could potentially be generalized to other disease states and immunological phenotypes. Linkage disequilibrium might explain the correlated functional status among segregating V segments, but an unknown experimental factor could not be excluded. CMV serostatus was the only immune exposure information available for the cohort. HLA typing was unavailable for some donors at each locus, so association tests used only the typed subset. According to a later analysis, parvovirus B19, influenza, CMV and Epstein-Barr virus appeared linked to several top co-occurrence clusters.

Libraries were prepared through the immunoSEQ multiplex PCR assay. A mixture of 60 forward primers for TCR Vbeta segments and 13 reverse primers for TCR Jbeta segments was used in the multiplex PCR. A multiplex PCR assay on genomic DNA amplified the CDR3 region of rearranged TCR beta genes. The Illumina HiSeq System was used to sequence the amplified TCR beta libraries as 87-base-pair reads. In the original analysis: A later analysis counted about 82 million unique TCR beta chains across the 640 or so repertoires, and 9.5 million to 11 million of these chains were shared by at least two donors. Raw reads were error-corrected and collapsed into unique sequences with a nearest-neighbor algorithm that merged closely related sequences to remove PCR and sequencing errors. Alignment of CDR3 sequences to IMGT reference sequences was used to assign V, D and J gene segments. For a sequence to be retained, at least a six-nucleotide match to both a V gene segment and a J gene segment was required. A rearrangement was called productive if the CDR3 had no stop codons and remained in frame with V and J, and every other rearrangement was called non-productive. CDR3 was defined according to IMGT convention as the region running from the second conserved V-encoded cysteine to the conserved J-encoded phenylalanine. The earlier analysis of some 550 of the donors excluded any sequence lacking an unambiguous match to a single V gene segment. In an earlier analysis of about 590 of the donors, a V segment was called functional when productive rearrangements were above 56.7%, and segregating when the standard deviation between donors exceeded 5%. To diagnose cytomegalovirus status from the catalog of TCR beta chain sequences, a statistical classification framework was built. In a later analysis, TCR nucleotide sequences were compared against IMGT/GENE-DB human TR gene sequences so that V and J genes could be assigned. The TCRdist pipeline was used in a later analysis to assign CDR3 sequences and most-parsimonious VDJ recombination scenarios. In a later analysis, each TCR beta chain was defined by its CDR3 amino acid sequence together with its V-gene family, and reads lacking a unique V-gene family were excluded. As a way to deal with suspected cross-contamination and a sequencing artifact, a later analysis dropped 592 nucleotide sequences that were highly shared and had low generation probability. For each public chain, a later analysis derived a clonal expansion index from normalized ranks of inferred template counts within each repertoire. A later analysis computed generation probabilities with a VDJ recombination model fitted to out-of-frame rearrangements, and checked the results against IGoR. In a later analysis, TCR-TCR, TCR-HLA and TCR-CMV co-occurrence was scored with hypergeometric tests, and a repertoire-size bias correction was applied to TCR pairs. False discovery rates were estimated in a later analysis by permuting HLA or CMV assignments 20 times. In a later analysis, co-occurring TCRs were grouped using DBSCAN, and TCRdist sequence similarity was added for clustering within HLA-allele-positive subsets. Co-occurrence clustering excluded repertoires with fewer than 30,000 or more than 120,000 public chains, plus five with anomalous nucleotide sharing. What TCRdb holds here is the immuneACCESS table cut down to in-frame rearrangements. Part of the clones is not present; checked against another copy, under half of the missing clones reflect an unresolved V gene, and the others are unexplained. V, J and clone size derive from that table, while D and trimming were established from the DNA sequence. This sample gives over 150,000 clones in total; 70% to 80% of them show up just once. The ten most abundant clones make up more than 1.5% of the sample.

Material: PBMCs. The TCR was taken from a girl aged 5-17 years in good health and CMV-seropositive. The rearrangement combines TRBV5-6 with TRBJ2-5, with the D gene uncertain. The nucleotide sequence reads TGTGCCAGCAGCTTGGGGGCAACCCAAGAGACCCAGTACTTC. This sequence encodes CASSLGATQETQYF.